These 15 T cell receptor beta chains were all obtained from the same sample, sequenced in a study of blood T cell repertoires in COVID-19 (dated by TCRdb to 2020 to 2021). Libraries were built with the immunoSEQ multiplex PCR assay. The immuneACCESS repertoire file appears here via TCRdb, limited to in-frame rearrangements. These files lack a portion of the clones; in checked studies, under half of the deficit traces to unresolved V genes, and the cause of the others is not known. This sample gives approximately 500,000 clones in total; over 75% of them show up just once. 3.2% of the sample lies in the top ten. Sample: peripheral blood. These receptor sequences come from a human donor in a cohort sampled during active COVID-19.

The chain employs TRBV2 and TRBJ2-1, with 10 bases matching TRBD2. Trimming took 2 bases from V and 8 from J; bases not matched to a gene: 6. Germline V CDR1 and CDR2: SNHLY, FYNNEI. There are 15 residues in the CDR3. CDR3 protein: CASSERLAGVDEQFF. The CDR3 bases are TGTGCCAGCAGTGAACGTCTAGCGGGAGTCGATGAGCAGTTCTTC.

The sample holds one count of this clone. The chain has TRBV7-9 and TRBJ2-6, with 10 bases matching TRBD1. The V gene end was trimmed by 1 base and the J gene end by 1 base; junction bases not matched to a gene: 4. CDR1 and CDR2 (germline): SEHNR, FQNEAQ (reference sequence). The length of the CDR3 is 18 residues. This CDR3 reads CASSLVPGQGSGANVLTF. In DNA, the CDR3 is TGTGCCAGCAGCTTAGTTCCGGGACAGGGGTCTGGGGCCAACGTCCTGACTTTC.

This clone showed up just once. The chain carries TRBV27 and TRBJ1-6; tentative D call: TRBD1 (5 bases). V shed 6 bases and J shed 7 bases, with 28 bases lying between them. CDR3 length equals 19 residues. Germline V CDR1 and CDR2: MNHEY, SMNVEV (reference sequence). In nucleotides, the CDR3 is TGTGCCAGCAGACGGTTTTTTGGGGCAAACCGGGACTCAAATTCACCCCTCCACTTT. It yields the protein CASRRFFGANRDSNSPLHF.

This sequence joins TRBV30 and TRBJ2-7; the match to TRBD2 covers 13 bases. Germline V lookup: CDR1 GTSNPN, CDR2 SVGIG (reference sequence). The CDR3 runs to 14 residues. The V gene end was trimmed by 3 bases and the J gene end by 9 bases; junction bases not matched to a gene: 8. The CDR3 loop reads CAWRGLAGVEGQYF. Here the CDR3 DNA reads TGTGCCTGGAGAGGACTAGCGGGAGTGGAAGGGCAGTACTTC.

The chain combines TRBV5-4 with TRBJ2-5, with a weak D call TRBD1 (6 bases). Germline values: CDR1 SGHNT, CDR2 YYREEE (reference sequence). V lost 4 bases and J 4 bases, leaving 14 bases between the germline ends. This CDR3 has 14 amino acids. CDR3 DNA: TGTGCCAGCAGCGGACGAATGGGGGCAGAGACCCAGTACTTC. It is translated as CASSGRMGAETQYF.

This chain connects TRBV5-1 to TRBJ1-4, with no clear D. The germline CDR1 and CDR2 sequences are SGHRS and YFSETQ. V lost 0 bases, J lost 11 bases, and 14 bases lay in between. The CDR3 consists of 14 residues. The CDR3 sequence: CASSLERATGKLFF. CDR3 nucleotide sequence: TGCGCCAGCAGCTTGGAGAGGGCCACGGGGAAACTGTTTTTT.

The J gene is TRBJ2-7, the V gene TRBV2; 9 bases are shared with TRBD1. This CDR3 comprises 14 residues. The V gene's germline CDR1 is SNHLY and CDR2 FYNNEI. After removal of 6 bases from V and 1 base from J, the junction contained 4 bases not matched to a gene. The CDR3 sequence: CASSRDRESYEQYF. The CDR3 coding sequence is TGTGCCAGCAGCCGGGACAGGGAATCCTACGAGCAGTACTTC.

J is TRBJ1-1 and V is TRBV6-5; TRBD1 matches 7 bases. Germline CDR1 is MNHEY and CDR2 is SVGAGI. V was pared by 6 bases and J by 5 bases, with 9 bases of the junction left unmatched. The CDR3 sequence is 14 residues long. CDR3 nucleotide sequence: TGTGCCAGCAGAATAGACAGGGCGGGTACTGAAGCTTTCTTT. This gives the protein CASRIDRAGTEAFF.

The V call is TRBV27, the J call TRBJ1-5; 7 bases fit TRBD1. The CDR3 consists of 18 residues. Trimming removed 4 bases from V and 1 base from J; junction bases left unmatched: 13. CDR1 MNHEY and CDR2 SMNVEV come from the germline V gene (reference sequence). CDR3: CASSSRQGRYVSNQPQHF. In nucleotides, the CDR3 is TGTGCCAGCAGTTCCCGACAGGGACGGTATGTAAGCAATCAGCCCCAGCATTTT.

The chain links TRBV6-5 to TRBJ2-1, with a possible D match to TRBD2 (6 bases). Trimming cost V 5 bases and J 13 bases, with 21 bases left between them. The germline V gene has CDR1 MNHEY and CDR2 SVGAGI. This CDR3 is built from 14 residues. In DNA form, the CDR3 reads TGTGCCAGCAGTCATAACCGGGACTTAGGGCCCCAGTTCTTC. Amino acid sequence: CASSHNRDLGPQFF.

This chain uses TRBV5-5 with TRBJ1-1, with a tentative D call TRBD1 (5 bases). This CDR3 contains 17 residues. CDR1 and CDR2 from the germline V gene are SGHKS and YYEKEE (reference sequence). The germline V and J ends were trimmed by 4 bases and 3 bases, with 22 bases remaining between them. CDR3: CASSPALQVLSYTEAFF. For the CDR3, the DNA is TGTGCCAGCAGCCCCGCCCTACAGGTTCTTTCTTACACTGAAGCTTTCTTT.

The genes are TRBV28 and TRBJ1-5; 7 nucleotides line up with TRBD1. The germline V gene has CDR1 MDHEN and CDR2 SYDVKM. V lost 4 bases to trimming and J lost 11 bases; unmatched junction nucleotides: 8. CDR3 size: 13 residues. In nucleotides, the CDR3 is TGTGCCAGCAGTTCAGCGGACAGGAAGGCCCAGCATTTT. It is translated as CASSSADRKAQHF.

The chain uses TRBV12-2 and TRBJ2-1; TRBD2, as called in the table, went unchecked against the DNA. TRBV12-2 has pseudogene status. The CDR3 has 18 amino acids. The CDR3 region is CASRLWCREGQVYNEQFF. The CDR3 bases are TGTGCAAGTCGCTTATGGTGCCGGGAGGGCCAGGTGTACAATGAGCAGTTCTTC.

The chain uses TRBV7-2 and TRBJ2-7; 9 bases map to TRBD1. Trimming cost V 6 bases and J 4 bases; bases outside gene matches: 7. Germline V CDR1 and CDR2: SGHTA, FQGNSA. The CDR3 covers 14 residues. CDR3 residues: CASRLPGQGYEQYF. CDR3 bases: TGTGCCAGCAGACTTCCGGGACAGGGTTACGAGCAGTACTTC. The full variable domain, in which reference TRBV7-2 and TRBJ2-7 provide the parts outside the CDR3, is GAGVSQSPSNKVTEKGKDVELRCDPISGHTALYWYRQSLGQGLEFLIYFQGNSAPDKSGLPSDRFSAERTGGSVSTLTIQRTQQEDSAVYLCASRLPGQGYEQYFGPGTRLTVT.

The chain is built from TRBV3-1 (or the pseudogene TRBV3-2) and TRBJ2-3; weak D call: TRBD1 (6 bases). This CDR3 has 16 residues. Trimming stripped 1 base from V and 0 bases from J, with 11 bases between. Germline V gene lookup returns CDR1 LGHDT and CDR2 YNNKEL (reference sequence). The CDR3 DNA sequence: TGTGCCAGCAGCCAAGCAGGGACATATAGCACAGATACGCAGTATTTT. This codes for CASSQAGTYSTDTQYF.